The 25 T cell receptor beta chains given below trace back to one sample, sequenced in a study of cytomegalovirus exposure and HLA in healthy donors. Researchers ran the PCR with 60 Vbeta and 13 Jbeta primers. Using immunoSEQ multiplex PCR, the repertoire was profiled, and TCRdb retains in-frame clones only, with some absent. The sample has roughly 180,000 clones, approximately 80% seen once. Sequences were obtained from PBMCs. Receptors were obtained from a boy aged 2 to 10 in good health and CMV-seronegative.

As to this clone: Other DNA sequences in the sample encode the same CDR3. The J gene is TRBJ1-5, the V gene TRBV2; D unclear. Germline CDR1 and CDR2: SNHLY and FYNNEI. V lost 2 bases, J lost 4 bases, and 3 bases lay in between. CDR3 length: 12 residues. The CDR3 here is CASSESNQPQHF. The CDR3 DNA reads as TGTGCCAGCAGTGAATCAAATCAGCCCCAGCATTTT.

The chain uses TRBV27 and TRBJ2-7, with a tentative D call TRBD2 (6 bases). The germline CDR1 and CDR2 sequences are MNHEY and SMNVEV (reference sequence). V was shortened by 0 bases and J by 7 bases, with 10 bases between the two germline ends. This CDR3 comprises 13 residues. The CDR3 DNA sequence: TGTGCCAGCAGTTTATCGACTAGACGGGAGCAGTACTTC. Translation: CASSLSTRREQYF.

The rearrangement joins TRBV19 to TRBJ1-6; D might be TRBD1 (6 bases). This CDR3 has 14 amino acids. V was shortened by 5 bases and J by 9 bases, with 14 bases between the two germline ends. CDR1 and CDR2 from the germline V gene are LNHDA and SQIVND (reference sequence). The CDR3, as DNA: TGTGCCAGTAGTGTCACAGGGTCAGGTTCACCCCTCCACTTT. It translates to CASSVTGSGSPLHF.

Here the CDR3 reads CASSPDPSGRASEQYF. The CDR3 region has the DNA TGTGCCAGCAGCCCCGACCCCAGCGGGAGGGCCAGCGAGCAGTACTTC. The chain has TRBV9 and TRBJ2-5, with 10 nucleotides matching TRBD2. The J call may be in error: the DNA end matches TRBJ2-7 better. This CDR3 region has 16 residues. Germline CDR1 reads SGDLS; CDR2 reads YYNGEE.

This chain joins TRBV7-2 and TRBJ2-1; TRBD1 is a possible D gene (5 bases). The CDR3 is made up of 13 amino acids. Germline assignment: CDR1 SGHTA and CDR2 FQGNSA. The V end lost 3 bases, the J end lost 3 bases, and 6 bases lay between the germline ends. Here the CDR3 reads CASSFDSYNEQFF. CDR3 nucleotides: TGTGCCAGCAGCTTCGACAGCTACAATGAGCAGTTCTTC.

This sequence joins TRBV18 and TRBJ2-7, with D maybe TRBD1 (6 bases). This CDR3 spans 12 amino acids. Deletions cut 2 bases from V and 5 bases from J, with 7 bases between. Germline V CDR1 and CDR2: KGHSH, LQKENI. The CDR3 loop reads CASSPAGDEQYF. In nucleotides, the CDR3 is TGTGCCAGCTCACCAGCAGGGGACGAGCAGTACTTC.

This chain uses TRBV28 with TRBJ2-1, with TRBD2 identical over 7 bases. The length of the CDR3 is 15 residues. The trim removed 2 bases at V and 6 bases at J, leaving 7 bases unmatched. CDR1 is MDHEN, CDR2 SYDVKM, per germline. CDR3 residues: CASSLGGGGANEQFF. The CDR3 region has the DNA TGTGCCAGCAGTTTAGGTGGGGGAGGGGCCAATGAGCAGTTCTTC. Filled out from reference TRBV28 and TRBJ2-1, the complete variable domain reads DVKVTQSSRYLVKRTGEKVFLECVQDMDHENMFWYRQDPGLGLRLIYFSYDVKMKEKGDIPEGYSVSREKKERFSLILESASTNQTSMYLCASSLGGGGANEQFFGPGTRLTVL.

The chain employs TRBV29-1 and TRBJ2-1; 7 bases are shared with TRBD2. CDR3 length equals 16 residues. Unmatched junction bases numbered 9, after V lost 4 bases and J lost 0 bases. Germline lookup yields CDR1 SQVTM and CDR2 ANQGSEA. This CDR3 reads CSVGSLAGSSYNEQFF. CDR3 DNA sequence: TGCAGCGTTGGTAGTTTAGCGGGCAGCTCCTACAATGAGCAGTTCTTC.

J is TRBJ2-7 and V is TRBV9, with 10 bases identical to TRBD2. Germline V gene data show CDR1 as SGDLS and CDR2 as YYNGEE. The CDR3 sequence is 15 residues long. The junction had 7 bases not matched to a gene; V was cut back by 0 bases and J by 7 bases. The CDR3 spells CASSVALAGALEQYF. The DNA of the CDR3 is TGTGCCAGCAGCGTAGCCCTAGCGGGAGCTTTGGAGCAGTACTTC.

The chain couples TRBV9 to TRBJ2-3, with 14 bases lining up with TRBD2. J was trimmed by 3 bases and V by 0 bases; bases with no gene match: 3. This CDR3 has 17 amino acids. Looked up from germline, CDR1 is SGDLS and CDR2 is YYNGEE. In DNA form, the CDR3 reads TGTGCCAGCAGCGTAGGACTAGCGGGGGGGCCGACAGATACGCAGTATTTT. Protein product: CASSVGLAGGPTDTQYF.

V is TRBV18 and J is TRBJ1-1; TRBD1 aligns across 7 bases. CDR3 length: 16 residues. Per germline, CDR1 KGHSH and CDR2 LQKENI. The J segment lost 0 bases and the V segment lost 2 bases, leaving 6 bases of the junction unmatched. CDR3 coding DNA: TGTGCCAGCTCACCAGACAGGGACCTGATGAACACTGAAGCTTTCTTT. It yields the protein CASSPDRDLMNTEAFF. The whole variable domain, filled in from reference TRBV18 and TRBJ1-1, reads NAGVMQNPRHLVRRRGQEARLRCSPMKGHSHVYWYRQLPEEGLKFMVYLQKENIIDESGMPKERFSAEFPKEGPSILRIQQVVRGDSAAYFCASSPDRDLMNTEAFFGQGTRLTVV.

The chain employs TRBV19 and TRBJ2-2, with a weak D call TRBD1 (5 bases). Per the germline V gene, CDR1 is LNHDA and CDR2 is SQIVND (reference sequence). V was pared by 8 bases and J by 6 bases, with 16 bases between. The CDR3 sequence is 14 residues long. CDR3 sequence reads: CASLGQGNAGELFF. The DNA for the CDR3 is TGTGCCAGTTTGGGGCAGGGTAACGCCGGGGAGCTGTTTTTT.

This chain uses TRBV19 with TRBJ1-4; 11 bases are shared with TRBD1. This CDR3 is 14 amino acids long. Germline CDR1 reads LNHDA; CDR2 reads SQIVND (reference sequence). V trimming: 4 bases; J trimming: 7 bases; junction bases outside the gene matches: 2. The CDR3, as DNA: TGTGCCAGTAGTAGCGGGACAGGGGGTGAAAAACTGTTTTTT. Translating gives CASSSGTGGEKLFF.

J is TRBJ1-2 and V is TRBV5-4, with TRBD1 identical over 7 bases. The germline V gene has CDR1 SGHNT and CDR2 YYREEE (reference sequence). With V trimmed by 0 bases and J by 7 bases, 3 bases remained unmatched. This CDR3 has 13 residues. In nucleotides, the CDR3 is TGTGCCAGCAGCTTGGAGGGGGCAGGTGGCTACACCTTC. Its protein product is CASSLEGAGGYTF.

The V and J genes are TRBV6-1 and TRBJ1-2; D may be TRBD1 (5 bases). V was pared by 6 bases and J by 3 bases, with 11 bases between. The CDR3 contains 13 residues. CDR1 and CDR2 (germline): MNHNS, SASEGT. CDR3 region: CASRGGRYYGYTF. DNA for the CDR3: TGTGCCAGCAGGGGGGGACGGTACTATGGCTACACCTTC.

V is TRBV5-4 and J is TRBJ2-5, with 8 bases fitting TRBD2. Germline V CDR1 and CDR2: SGHNT, YYREEE (reference sequence). This CDR3 has 13 amino acids. After removal of 4 bases from V and 4 bases from J, the junction contained 3 bases not matched to a gene. The CDR3 nucleotides read TGTGCCAGCAGCGAAGCGGGGGCAGAGACCCAGTACTTC. It specifies CASSEAGAETQYF.

This clone was recorded once. The V and J genes are TRBV5-1 and TRBJ2-5; weak D call: TRBD2 (6 bases). V shed 3 bases and J shed 10 bases, with 16 bases lying between them. This CDR3 contains 13 residues. Looked up from germline, CDR1 is SGHRS and CDR2 is YFSETQ. The CDR3 DNA reads as TGCGCCAGCAGCTATCTCCCCGAGGGAGGCCAGTACTTC. This translates into CASSYLPEGGQYF.

The V gene is TRBV7-9, the J gene TRBJ2-3, with 9 bases matching TRBD2. The CDR3 spans 16 residues. CDR1 is SEHNR, CDR2 FQNEAQ, per germline (reference sequence). The trim removed 5 bases at V and 2 bases at J, leaving 8 bases unmatched. CDR3 bases: TGTGCCAGCAGCCGTATAGCGGGAGTCCCCACAGATACGCAGTATTTT. It codes for CASSRIAGVPTDTQYF.

V is TRBV11-3 and J is TRBJ2-2, with unresolved D. This CDR3 is 12 amino acids long. V lost 5 bases and J lost 7, with 8 bases in between. CDR1 is SGHNT and CDR2 is YENEEA in the germline V gene. The CDR3 DNA reads as TGTGCCAGCAGCCGAACGGTCGGGGAGCTGTTTTTT. This sequence encodes CASSRTVGELFF.

V usage is TRBV18 and J usage is TRBJ1-2; no clear D gene. The CDR3 is 12 amino acids. CDR1 KGHSH and CDR2 LQKENI come from the germline V gene. V shed 2 bases and J shed 4 bases, with 5 bases lying between them. Here the CDR3 DNA reads TGTGCCAGCTCACCAGGAGTCTATGGCTACACCTTC. Its translation is CASSPGVYGYTF.

The V gene is TRBV25-1, the J gene TRBJ2-5; possibly TRBD2 for D (7 bases). Germline V gives CDR1 MGHDK, CDR2 SYGVNS. The ends were cut back, 4 bases at V and 4 bases at J, with 10 bases in the middle. The CDR3 has 13 residues. The CDR3 region has the DNA TGTGCCAGCAGTGCGGGGGGCCGAGAGACCCAGTACTTC. This encodes CASSAGGRETQYF.

This chain links TRBV13 with TRBJ2-5; D possibly corresponds to TRBD2 (6 bases). The CDR3 has 14 residues. Between the trimmed V and J ends, which lost 1 base and 3 bases, there was a span of 9 bases. The germline gives CDR1 PRHDT, CDR2 FYEKMQ (reference sequence). The CDR3 here is CASSLAGEEETQYF. The CDR3 DNA sequence: TGTGCCAGCAGCTTAGCGGGAGAGGAAGAGACCCAGTACTTC. The variable domain in full, with the rest retrieved from reference TRBV13 and TRBJ2-5, is AAGVIQSPRHLIKEKRETATLKCYPIPRHDTVYWYQQGPGQDPQFLISFYEKMQSDKGSIPDRFSAQQFSDYHSELNMSSLELGDSALYFCASSLAGEEETQYFGPGTRLLVL.

The chain has TRBV27 and TRBJ2-3; D perhaps matches TRBD1 (6 bases). Trimming stripped 8 bases from V and 7 bases from J, with 10 bases between. Germline assignment: CDR1 MNHEY and CDR2 SMNVEV (reference sequence). The CDR3 loop spans 11 amino acids. CDR3 in amino acids: CASGTGYTQYF. CDR3 coding DNA: TGTGCCAGCGGTACAGGGTATACGCAGTATTTT.

The gene calls are TRBV2 and TRBJ2-7; 7 bases fit TRBD1. CDR3 length: 14 amino acids. V was pared by 3 bases and J by 3 bases, with 5 bases of the junction left unmatched. Looked up from germline, CDR1 is SNHLY and CDR2 is FYNNEI. The DNA of the CDR3 is TGTGCCAGCAGTGAGGCGACAGGGTACTACGAGCAGTACGTC. This encodes CASSEATGYYEQYV.

Points on this clone: The sample has other DNA sequences that encode this CDR3 too. V gene TRBV5-1 combines with J gene TRBJ2-3, with D possibly matching TRBD2 (5 bases). CDR3 size: 15 residues. Trimming shortened V by 3 bases and J by 2 bases, and 13 bases separated the two germline ends. Germline values: CDR1 SGHRS, CDR2 YFSETQ. This CDR3 is CASSSGAVLTDTQYF. DNA for the CDR3: TGCGCCAGCAGCTCCGGAGCGGTTCTCACAGATACGCAGTATTTT.